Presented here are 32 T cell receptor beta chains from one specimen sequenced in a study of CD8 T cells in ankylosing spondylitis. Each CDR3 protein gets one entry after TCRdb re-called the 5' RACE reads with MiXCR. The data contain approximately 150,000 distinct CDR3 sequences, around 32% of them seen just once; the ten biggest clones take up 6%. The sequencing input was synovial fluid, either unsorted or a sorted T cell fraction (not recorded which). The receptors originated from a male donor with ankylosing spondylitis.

CDR3 nucleotide sequence: TGCAGCGTAGCGGGAGTGTCAGAGGATACGCAGTATTTT. Residues: CSVAGVSEDTQYF. The chain uses TRBV29-1 and TRBJ2-3; 8 nucleotides match TRBD2. V shed 6 bases and J 6 bases; nucleotides not matched to a gene: 8. This CDR3 region has 13 residues. CDR1 is SQVTM and CDR2 is ANQGSEA in the germline V gene.

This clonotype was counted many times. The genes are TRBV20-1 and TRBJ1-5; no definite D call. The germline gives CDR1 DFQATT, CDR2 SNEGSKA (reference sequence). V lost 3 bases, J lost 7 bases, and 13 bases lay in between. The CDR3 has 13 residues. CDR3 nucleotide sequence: TGCAGTGCTAGTCCGCGGGAGGGACAGCCCCAGCATTTT. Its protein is CSASPREGQPQHF.

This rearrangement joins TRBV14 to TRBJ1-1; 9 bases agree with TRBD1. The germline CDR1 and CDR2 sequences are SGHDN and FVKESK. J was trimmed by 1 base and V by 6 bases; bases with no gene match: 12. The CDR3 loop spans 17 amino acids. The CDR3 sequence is CASSRTGTGIWNTEAFF. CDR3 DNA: TGTGCCAGCAGTCGGACCGGGACAGGGATTTGGAACACTGAAGCTTTCTTT.

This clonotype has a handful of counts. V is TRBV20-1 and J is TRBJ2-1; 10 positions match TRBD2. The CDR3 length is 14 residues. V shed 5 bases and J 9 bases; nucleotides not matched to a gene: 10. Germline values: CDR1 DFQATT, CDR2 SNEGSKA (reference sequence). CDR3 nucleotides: TGCAGTGCTCCTCTAGCGGGAGTAGATGGTGAGCAGTTCTTC. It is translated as CSAPLAGVDGEQFF.

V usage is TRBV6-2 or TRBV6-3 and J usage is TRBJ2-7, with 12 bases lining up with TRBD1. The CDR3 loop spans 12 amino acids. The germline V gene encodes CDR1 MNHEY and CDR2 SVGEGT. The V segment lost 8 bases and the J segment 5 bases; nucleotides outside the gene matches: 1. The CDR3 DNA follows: TGTGCCAGCCGGGACAGGGGGCACGAGCAGTACTTC. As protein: CASRDRGHEQYF.

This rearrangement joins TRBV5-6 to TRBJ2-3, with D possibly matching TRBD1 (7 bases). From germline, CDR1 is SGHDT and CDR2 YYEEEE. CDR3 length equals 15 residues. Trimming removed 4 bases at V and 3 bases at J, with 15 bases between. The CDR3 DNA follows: TGTGCCAGCAGCCCAGGGGGGAGTACTACAGATACGCAGTATTTT. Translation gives CASSPGGSTTDTQYF.

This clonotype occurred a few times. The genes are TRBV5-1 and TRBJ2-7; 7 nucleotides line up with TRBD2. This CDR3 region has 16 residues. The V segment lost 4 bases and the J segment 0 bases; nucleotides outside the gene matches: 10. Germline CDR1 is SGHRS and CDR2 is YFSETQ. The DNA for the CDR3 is TGCGCCAGCAGCCCCCGGGAGCGGGGCATCTCCTACGAGCAGTACTTC. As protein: CASSPRERGISYEQYF.

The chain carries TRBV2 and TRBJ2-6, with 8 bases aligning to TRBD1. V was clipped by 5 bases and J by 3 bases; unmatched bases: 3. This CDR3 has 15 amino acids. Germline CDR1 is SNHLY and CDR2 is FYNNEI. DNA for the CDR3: TGTGCCAGCAGTAAGGACAGGGTTGGGGCCAACGTCCTGACTTTC. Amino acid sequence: CASSKDRVGANVLTF. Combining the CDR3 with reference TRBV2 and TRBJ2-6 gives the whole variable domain EPEVTQTPSHQVTQMGQEVILRCVPISNHLYFYWYRQILGQKVEFLVSFYNNEISEKSEIFDDQFSVERPDGSNFTLKIRSTKLEDSAMYFCASSKDRVGANVLTFGAGSRLTVL.

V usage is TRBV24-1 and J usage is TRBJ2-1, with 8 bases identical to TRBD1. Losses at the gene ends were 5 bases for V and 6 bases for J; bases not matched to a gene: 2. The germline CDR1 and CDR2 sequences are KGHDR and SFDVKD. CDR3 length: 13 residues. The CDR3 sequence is CATSGQGTNEQFF. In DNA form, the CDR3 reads TGTGCCACCAGTGGACAGGGGACCAATGAGCAGTTCTTC.

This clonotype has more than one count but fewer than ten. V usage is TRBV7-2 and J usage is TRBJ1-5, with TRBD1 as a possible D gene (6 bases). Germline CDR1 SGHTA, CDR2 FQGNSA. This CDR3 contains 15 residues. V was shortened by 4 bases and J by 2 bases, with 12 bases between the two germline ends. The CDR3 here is CASSSRAGGNQPQHF. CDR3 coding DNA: TGTGCCAGCAGCTCCAGGGCAGGGGGCAATCAGCCCCAGCATTTT.

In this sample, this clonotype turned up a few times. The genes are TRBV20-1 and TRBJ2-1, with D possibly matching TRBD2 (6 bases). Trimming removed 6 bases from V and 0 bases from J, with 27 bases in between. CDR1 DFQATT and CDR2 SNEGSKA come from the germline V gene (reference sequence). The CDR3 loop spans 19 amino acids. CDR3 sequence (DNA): TGCAGTGCCCTCCGGTTACAGGCGGGGTACTACACCTCCTACAATGAGCAGTTCTTC. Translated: CSALRLQAGYYTSYNEQFF.

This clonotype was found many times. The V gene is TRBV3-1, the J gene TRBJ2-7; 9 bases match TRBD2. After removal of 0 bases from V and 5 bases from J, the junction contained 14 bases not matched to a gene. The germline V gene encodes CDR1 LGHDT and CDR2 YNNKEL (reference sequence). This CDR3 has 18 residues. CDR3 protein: CASSQEGLRGLASHEQYF. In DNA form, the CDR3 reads TGTGCCAGCAGCCAAGAGGGATTAAGAGGACTAGCGAGCCACGAGCAGTACTTC.

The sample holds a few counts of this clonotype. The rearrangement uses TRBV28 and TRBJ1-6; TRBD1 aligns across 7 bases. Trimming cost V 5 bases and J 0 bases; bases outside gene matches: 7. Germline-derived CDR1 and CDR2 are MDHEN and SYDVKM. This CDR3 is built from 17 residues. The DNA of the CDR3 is TGTGCCAGCAGTCCCGGGACAGCCCTCTCCTATAATTCACCCCTCCACTTT. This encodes CASSPGTALSYNSPLHF.

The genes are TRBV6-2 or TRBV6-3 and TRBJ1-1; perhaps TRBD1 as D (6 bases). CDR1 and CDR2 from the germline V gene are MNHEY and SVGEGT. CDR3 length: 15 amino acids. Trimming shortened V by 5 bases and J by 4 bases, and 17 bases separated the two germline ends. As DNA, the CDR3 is TGTGCCAGCAGTACGCCGGGCCAAGGGGGCACTGAAGCTTTCTTT. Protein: CASSTPGQGGTEAFF.

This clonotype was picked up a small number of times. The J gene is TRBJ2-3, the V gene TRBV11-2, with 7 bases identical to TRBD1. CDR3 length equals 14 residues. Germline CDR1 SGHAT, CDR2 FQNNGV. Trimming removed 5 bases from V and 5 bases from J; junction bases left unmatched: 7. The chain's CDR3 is CASSLYRGLDTQYF. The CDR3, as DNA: TGTGCCAGCAGCCTCTACAGGGGCTTAGATACGCAGTATTTT.

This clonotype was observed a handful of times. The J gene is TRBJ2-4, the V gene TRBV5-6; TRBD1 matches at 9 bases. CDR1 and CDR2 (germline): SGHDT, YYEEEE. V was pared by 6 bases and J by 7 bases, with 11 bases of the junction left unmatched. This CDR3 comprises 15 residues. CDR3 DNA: TGTGCCAGCACCTCTTGGACAGGGGTGGGGAACATTCAGTACTTC. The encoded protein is CASTSWTGVGNIQYF.

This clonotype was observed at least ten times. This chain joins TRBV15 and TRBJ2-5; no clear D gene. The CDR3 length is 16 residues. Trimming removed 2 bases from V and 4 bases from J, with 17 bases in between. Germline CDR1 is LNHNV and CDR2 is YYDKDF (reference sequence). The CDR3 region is CATSRLFPPNGETQYF. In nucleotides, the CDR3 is TGTGCCACCAGCAGATTATTTCCTCCAAATGGAGAGACCCAGTACTTC.

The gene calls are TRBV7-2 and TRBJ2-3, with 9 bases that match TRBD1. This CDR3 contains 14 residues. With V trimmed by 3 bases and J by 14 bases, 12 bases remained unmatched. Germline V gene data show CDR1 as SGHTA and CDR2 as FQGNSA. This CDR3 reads CASSFPRRDRERYF. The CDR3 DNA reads TGTGCCAGCAGCTTTCCACGCCGGGACAGGGAAAGGTATTTT.

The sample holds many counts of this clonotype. CDR3 region: CASSLVVTGGGEQYF. DNA for the CDR3: TGCGCCAGCAGCTTGGTGGTGACAGGGGGTGGCGAGCAGTACTTC. The J gene is TRBJ2-7, the V gene TRBV5-1, with 9 bases that match TRBD1. Trimming took 0 bases from V and 6 from J; bases not matched to a gene: 7. There are 15 residues in the CDR3. Germline CDR1 and CDR2: SGHRS and YFSETQ.

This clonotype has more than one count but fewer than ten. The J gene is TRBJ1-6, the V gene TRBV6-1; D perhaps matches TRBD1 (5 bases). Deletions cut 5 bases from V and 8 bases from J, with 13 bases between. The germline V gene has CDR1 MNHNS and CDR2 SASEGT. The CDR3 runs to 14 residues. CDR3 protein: CASSPGFTDSPLHF. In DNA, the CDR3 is TGTGCCAGCAGTCCAGGGTTTACGGATTCACCCCTCCACTTT.

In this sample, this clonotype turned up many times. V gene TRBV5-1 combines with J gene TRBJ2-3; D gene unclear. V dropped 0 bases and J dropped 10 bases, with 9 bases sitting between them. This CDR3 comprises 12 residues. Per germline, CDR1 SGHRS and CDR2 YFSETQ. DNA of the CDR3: TGCGCCAGCAGCTTGGAAAGGGCCCCGCAGTATTTT. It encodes CASSLERAPQYF.

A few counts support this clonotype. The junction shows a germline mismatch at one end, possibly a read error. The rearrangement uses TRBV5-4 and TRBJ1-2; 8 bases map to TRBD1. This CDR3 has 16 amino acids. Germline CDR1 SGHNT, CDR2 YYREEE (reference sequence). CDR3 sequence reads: CASSTGTGHNRHGSTF. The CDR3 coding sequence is TGTGCCAGCAGCACCGGGACAGGTCATAACCGGCATGGCTCCACCTTC.

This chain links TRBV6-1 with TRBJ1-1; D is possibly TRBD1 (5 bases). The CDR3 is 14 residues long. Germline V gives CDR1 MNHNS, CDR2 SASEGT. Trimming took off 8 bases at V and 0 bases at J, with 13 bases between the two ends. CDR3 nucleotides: TGTGCCAGCGGGCAGGGAATGGTGAACACTGAAGCTTTCTTT. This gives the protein CASGQGMVNTEAFF.

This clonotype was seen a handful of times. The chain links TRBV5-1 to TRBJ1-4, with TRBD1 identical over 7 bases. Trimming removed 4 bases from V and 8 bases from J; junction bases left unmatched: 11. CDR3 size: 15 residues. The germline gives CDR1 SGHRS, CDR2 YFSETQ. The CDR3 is CASSDTGAQEEKLFF. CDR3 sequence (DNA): TGCGCCAGCAGCGACACAGGGGCGCAGGAAGAAAAACTGTTTTTT.

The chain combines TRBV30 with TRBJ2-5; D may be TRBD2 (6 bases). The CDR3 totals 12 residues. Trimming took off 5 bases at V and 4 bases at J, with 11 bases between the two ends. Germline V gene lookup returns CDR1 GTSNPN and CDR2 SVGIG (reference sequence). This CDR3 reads CAWGGGRETQYF. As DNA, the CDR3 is TGTGCCTGGGGCGGAGGGAGAGAGACCCAGTACTTC.

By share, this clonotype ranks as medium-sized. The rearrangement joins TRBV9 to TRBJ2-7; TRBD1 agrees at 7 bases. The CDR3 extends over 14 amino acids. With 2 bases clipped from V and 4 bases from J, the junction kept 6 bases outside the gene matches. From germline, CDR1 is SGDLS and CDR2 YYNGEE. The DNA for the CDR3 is TGTGCCAGCAGCGTCGGGGACAGAATTTACGAGCAGTACTTC. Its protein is CASSVGDRIYEQYF. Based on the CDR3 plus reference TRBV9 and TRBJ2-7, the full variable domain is DSGVTQTPKHLITATGQRVTLRCSPRSGDLSVYWYQQSLDQGLQFLIQYYNGEERAKGNILERFSAQQFPDLHSELNLSSLELGDSALYFCASSVGDRIYEQYFGPGTRLTVT.

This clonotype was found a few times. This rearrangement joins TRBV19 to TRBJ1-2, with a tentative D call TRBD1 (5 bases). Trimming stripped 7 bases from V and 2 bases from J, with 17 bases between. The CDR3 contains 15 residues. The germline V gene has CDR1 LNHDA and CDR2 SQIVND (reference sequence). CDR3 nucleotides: TGTGCCAGTAAATTCAAGGAGGGGCAGAACTATGGCTACACCTTC. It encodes CASKFKEGQNYGYTF.

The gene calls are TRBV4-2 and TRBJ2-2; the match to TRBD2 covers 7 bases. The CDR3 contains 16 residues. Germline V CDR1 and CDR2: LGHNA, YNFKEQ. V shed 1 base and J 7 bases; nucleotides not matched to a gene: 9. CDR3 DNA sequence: TGTGCCAGCAGCCAAGTTGTGGGAGGGCTTTTCGGGGAGCTGTTTTTT. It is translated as CASSQVVGGLFGELFF.

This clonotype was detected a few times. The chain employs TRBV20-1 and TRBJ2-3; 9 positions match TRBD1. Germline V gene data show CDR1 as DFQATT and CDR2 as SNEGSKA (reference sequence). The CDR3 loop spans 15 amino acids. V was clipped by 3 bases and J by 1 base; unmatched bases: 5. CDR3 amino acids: CSASPGDRGTDTQYF. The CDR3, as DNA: TGCAGTGCTAGTCCAGGGGACAGGGGCACAGATACGCAGTATTTT.

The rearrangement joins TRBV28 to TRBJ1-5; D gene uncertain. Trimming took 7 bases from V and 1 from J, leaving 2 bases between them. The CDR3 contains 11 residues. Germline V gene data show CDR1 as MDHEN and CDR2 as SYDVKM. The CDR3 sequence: CASNSNQPQHF. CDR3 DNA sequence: TGTGCCAGCAACAGCAATCAGCCCCAGCATTTT.

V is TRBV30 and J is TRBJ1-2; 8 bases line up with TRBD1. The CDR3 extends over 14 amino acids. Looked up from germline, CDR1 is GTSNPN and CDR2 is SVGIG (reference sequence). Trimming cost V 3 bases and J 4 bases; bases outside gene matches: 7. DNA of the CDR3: TGTGCCTGGAGGATCGGACAGGGTGGCTATGGCTACACCTTC. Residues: CAWRIGQGGYGYTF.

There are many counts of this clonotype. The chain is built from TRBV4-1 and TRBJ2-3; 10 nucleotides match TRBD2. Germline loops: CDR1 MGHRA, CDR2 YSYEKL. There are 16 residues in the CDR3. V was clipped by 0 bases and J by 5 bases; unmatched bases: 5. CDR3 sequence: CASSQDRAGGRDTQYF. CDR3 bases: TGCGCCAGCAGCCAAGATCGAGCGGGAGGGAGAGATACGCAGTATTTT.